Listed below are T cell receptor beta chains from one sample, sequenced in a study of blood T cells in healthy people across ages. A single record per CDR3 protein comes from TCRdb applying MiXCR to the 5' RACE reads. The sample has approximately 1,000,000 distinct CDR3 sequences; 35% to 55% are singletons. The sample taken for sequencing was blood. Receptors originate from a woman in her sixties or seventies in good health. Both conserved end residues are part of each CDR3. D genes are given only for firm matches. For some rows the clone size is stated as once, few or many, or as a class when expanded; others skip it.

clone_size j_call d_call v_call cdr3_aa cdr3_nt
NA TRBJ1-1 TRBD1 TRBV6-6 CASGTGENTEAFF TGTGCCAGCGGGACAGGAGAGAACACTGAAGCTTTCTTT
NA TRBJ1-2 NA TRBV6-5 CASSYTPEPYGYTF TGTGCCAGCAGTTACACCCCAGAACCCTATGGCTACACCTTC
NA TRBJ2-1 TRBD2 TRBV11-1 CASSSTSGGLINEQFF TGTGCCAGCAGCTCGACTAGCGGGGGGCTTATAAATGAGCAGTTCTTC
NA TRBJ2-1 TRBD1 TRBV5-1 CASSLWSGTGGLNEQFF TGCGCCAGCAGCTTATGGTCCGGGACAGGGGGCTTGAATGAGCAGTTCTTC
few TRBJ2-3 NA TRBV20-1 CSVKGADTQYF TGCAGTGTCAAGGGGGCAGATACGCAGTATTTT
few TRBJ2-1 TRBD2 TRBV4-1 CASSQGSSGSLGEQFF TGCGCCAGCAGCCAAGGATCTAGCGGGAGTTTGGGTGAGCAGTTCTTC
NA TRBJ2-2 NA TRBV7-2 CASSRRAGLGAGELFF TGTGCCAGCAGCCGAAGGGCTGGCCTTGGGGCCGGGGAGCTGTTTTTT
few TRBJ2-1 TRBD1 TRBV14 CASSRLGGTGYNEQFF TGTGCCAGCAGCCGCTTAGGGGGGACAGGGTACAATGAGCAGTTCTTC
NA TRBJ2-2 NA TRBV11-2 CASSRQVGGELFF TGTGCCAGCAGTAGACAGGTTGGCGGGGAGCTGTTTTTT
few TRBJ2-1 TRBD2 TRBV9 CASSVVGGGNSEQFF TGTGCCAGCAGCGTAGTTGGGGGGGGGAATAGTGAGCAGTTCTTC
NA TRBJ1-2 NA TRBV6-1 CASFQGASLGYGYTF TGTGCCAGCTTTCAGGGAGCGTCTCTTGGCTATGGCTACACCTTC
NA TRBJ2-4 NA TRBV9 CASSSQGQRNIQYF TGTGCCAGCAGCTCCCAGGGGCAGAGAAACATTCAGTACTTC
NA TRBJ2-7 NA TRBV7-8 CASSPRHSYEQYF TGTGCCAGCAGCCCTAGGCATTCATACGAGCAGTACTTC
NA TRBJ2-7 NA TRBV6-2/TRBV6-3 CASSYSRQAGSSYEQYF TGTGCCAGCAGTTACTCGAGACAGGCCGGGAGCTCCTACGAGCAGTACTTC
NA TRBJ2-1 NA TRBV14 CASSQDWPNKQFF TGTGCCAGCAGCCAAGATTGGCCCAATAAGCAGTTCTTC
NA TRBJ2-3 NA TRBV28 CASSLGPDTSTDTQYF TGTGCCAGCAGTTTAGGTCCGGATACTAGCACAGATACGCAGTATTTT
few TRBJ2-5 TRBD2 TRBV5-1 CASRGTSGRETQYF TGCGCCAGCCGGGGGACTAGCGGGAGAGAGACCCAGTACTTC